The present TCR beta chain was sequenced within a study of cytomegalovirus exposure and HLA in healthy donors. Points from the study as a whole: An observed cluster of highly shared sequence variants was recorded as a likely sequencing artifact. Later, an analysis showed that TCR beta chains associated with HLA were more clonally expanded than others that were equally common.

Primers: 60 Vbeta forward and 13 Jbeta reverse. The assay was immunoSEQ multiplex PCR, and TCRdb's table has in-frame clones only and misses some. Here the sample spans approximately 130,000 clones, under 90% being singletons. The donors comprised healthy bone marrow donors. This clone was detected only a few times. The antigen is undetermined. The sequence was obtained from a man between 18 and 29 years old in good health and CMV-seronegative. The sequenced sample was PBMCs.

CDR3 residues: CASSLERVTNYGYTF. The CDR3 region has the DNA TGTGCCAGCAGCTTAGAGCGAGTAACTAACTATGGCTACACCTTC. The V call is TRBV11-2, the J call TRBJ1-2, with D unresolved. Trimming took off 0 bases at V and 0 bases at J, with 8 bases between the two ends. The CDR3 is 15 residues long. CDR1 is SGHAT, CDR2 FQNNGV, per germline.